Listed below are T cell receptor beta chains from one sample, sequenced in a study of blood T cell repertoires in COVID-19. Profiled with immunoSEQ multiplex PCR; TCRdb holds only in-frame clones, not every one. The data show over 140,000 clones, around 78% seen once. The source material was peripheral blood. Source of these receptors: a woman over 75 with active or convalescent COVID-19. The conserved cysteine and the conserved F or W are not part of the CDR3 here. The size entry is marked missing in some rows and otherwise reads once, few, many or a size class.

size: few; V: TRBV5-6; J: TRBJ2-1; CDR3: ASSLWRGPALGEQF
size: .; V: TRBV2; J: TRBJ2-3; CDR3: ASSERQGVSTDTQY
size: .; V: TRBV7-3; J: TRBJ2-3; CDR3: ASSPRTGSTDTQY
size: few; V: TRBV19; J: TRBJ1-1; CDR3: AVRQAADTEAF
size: few; V: TRBV27; J: TRBJ1-2; CDR3: ASSARGRGYT
size: once; V: TRBV20-1; J: TRBJ1-1; CDR3: SASRQSGNTEAF
size: .; V: TRBV23-1; J: TRBJ1-4; CDR3: ASPRDRGEKLF
size: .; V: TRBV11-2; J: TRBJ2-2; CDR3: ASSSYSGQGSGELF
size: .; V: TRBV5-1; J: TRBJ2-4; CDR3: ASSWAGSGKNIQY
size: .; V: TRBV18; J: TRBJ2-3; CDR3: ASSPQDTQY
size: few; V: TRBV7-9; J: TRBJ2-2; CDR3: ASIPLNRATGELF
size: .; V: TRBV19; J: TRBJ1-5; CDR3: ASSIWQGLNQPQH
size: .; V: TRBV6-6; J: TRBJ1-1; CDR3: ASIRTTNTEAF
size: .; V: TRBV5-5; J: TRBJ2-3; CDR3: ASSPDLGITDTQY
size: .; V: TRBV7-2; J: TRBJ1-4; CDR3: ASSQAKNEKLF
size: .; V: TRBV28; J: TRBJ2-7; CDR3: ASSLLGQGVYEQY
size: .; V: TRBV5-1; J: TRBJ2-7; CDR3: ASSYQGLRYEQY
size: few; V: TRBV7-2; J: TRBJ2-3; CDR3: ASDIGGGSTDTQY
size: .; V: TRBV25-1; J: TRBJ1-2; CDR3: ASSDDRGHYGYT
size: .; V: TRBV6-6; J: TRBJ1-4; CDR3: ASRPPATNEKLF